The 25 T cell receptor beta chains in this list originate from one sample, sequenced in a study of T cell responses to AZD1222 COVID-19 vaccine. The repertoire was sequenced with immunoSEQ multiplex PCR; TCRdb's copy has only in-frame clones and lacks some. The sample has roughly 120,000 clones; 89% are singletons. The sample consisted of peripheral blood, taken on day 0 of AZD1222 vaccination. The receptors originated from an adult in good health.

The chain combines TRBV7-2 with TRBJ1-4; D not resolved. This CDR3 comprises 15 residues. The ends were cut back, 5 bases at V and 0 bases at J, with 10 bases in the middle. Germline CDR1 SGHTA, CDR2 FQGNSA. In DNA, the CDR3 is TGTGCCAGCAGCCCCGAGCCTGCAACTAATGAAAAACTGTTTTTT. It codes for CASSPEPATNEKLFF.

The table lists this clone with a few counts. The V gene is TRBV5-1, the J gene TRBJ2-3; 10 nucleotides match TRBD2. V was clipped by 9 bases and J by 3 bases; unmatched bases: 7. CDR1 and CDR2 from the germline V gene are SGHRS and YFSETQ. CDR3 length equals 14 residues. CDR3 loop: CATAMGLATDTQYF. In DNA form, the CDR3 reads TGCGCCACCGCCATGGGACTAGCGACAGATACGCAGTATTTT.

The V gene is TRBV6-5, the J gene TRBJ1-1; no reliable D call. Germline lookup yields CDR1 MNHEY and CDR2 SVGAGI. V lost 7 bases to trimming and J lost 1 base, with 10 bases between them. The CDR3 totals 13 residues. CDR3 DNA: TGTGCCAGCAAGTGGCAGAGGAACACTGAAGCTTTCTTT. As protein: CASKWQRNTEAFF.

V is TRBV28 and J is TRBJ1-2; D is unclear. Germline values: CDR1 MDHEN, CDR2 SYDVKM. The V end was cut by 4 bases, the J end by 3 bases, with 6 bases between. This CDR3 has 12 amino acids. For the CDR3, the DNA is TGTGCCAGCAGTTATGGAGACTATGGCTACACCTTC. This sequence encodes CASSYGDYGYTF.

CDR3 bases: TGTGCCACCAGCAATGGGGATCTGGGTGTTTACGAGCAGTACTTC. This sequence encodes CATSNGDLGVYEQYF. The chain couples TRBV24-1 to TRBJ2-7, with D uncertain. This CDR3 comprises 15 residues. V gave up 7 bases and J gave up 4 bases, with 19 bases separating them. Germline values: CDR1 KGHDR, CDR2 SFDVKD.

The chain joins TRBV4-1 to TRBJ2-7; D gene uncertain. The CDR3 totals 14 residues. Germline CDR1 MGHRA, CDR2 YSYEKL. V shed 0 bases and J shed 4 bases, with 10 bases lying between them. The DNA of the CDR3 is TGCGCCAGCAGCCAAGAGCTAGTATCATACGAGCAGTACTTC. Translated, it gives CASSQELVSYEQYF.

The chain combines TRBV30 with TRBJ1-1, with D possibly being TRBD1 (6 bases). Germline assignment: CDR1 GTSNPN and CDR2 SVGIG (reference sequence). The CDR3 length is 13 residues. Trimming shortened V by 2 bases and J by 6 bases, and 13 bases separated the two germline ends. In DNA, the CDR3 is TGTGCCTGGAGTAGTGACAGGCTTTCTGAAGCTTTCTTT. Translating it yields CAWSSDRLSEAFF.

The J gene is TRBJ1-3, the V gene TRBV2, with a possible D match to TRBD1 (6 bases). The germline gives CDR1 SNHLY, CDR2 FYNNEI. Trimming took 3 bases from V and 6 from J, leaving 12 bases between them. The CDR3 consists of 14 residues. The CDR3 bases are TGTGCCAGCAGTGACCAGGGGCTCTCAAACACCATATATTTT. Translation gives CASSDQGLSNTIYF.

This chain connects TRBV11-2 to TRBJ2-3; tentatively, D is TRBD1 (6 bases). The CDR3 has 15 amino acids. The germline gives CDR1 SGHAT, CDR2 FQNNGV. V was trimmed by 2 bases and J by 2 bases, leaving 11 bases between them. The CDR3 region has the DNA TGTGCCAGCAGCTTATTGGGGGCCCACACAGATACGCAGTATTTT. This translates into CASSLLGAHTDTQYF. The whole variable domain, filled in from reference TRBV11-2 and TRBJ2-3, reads EAGVAQSPRYKIIEKRQSVAFWCNPISGHATLYWYQQILGQGPKLLIQFQNNGVVDDSQLPKDRFSAERLKGVDSTLKIQPAKLEDSAVYLCASSLLGAHTDTQYFGPGTRLTVL.

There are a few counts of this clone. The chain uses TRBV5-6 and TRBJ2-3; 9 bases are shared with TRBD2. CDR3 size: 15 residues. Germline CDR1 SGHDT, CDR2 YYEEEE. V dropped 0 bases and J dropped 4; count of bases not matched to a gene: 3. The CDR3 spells CASSLVSGSADTQYF. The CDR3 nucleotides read TGTGCCAGCAGCTTGGTTAGCGGGAGTGCAGATACGCAGTATTTT.

The CDR3 nucleotides are TGTGCCAGCAGCCAAAAAAAGCTTAGACAGGGGGCTAGTAACTATGGCTACACCTTC. Encoded protein: CASSQKKLRQGASNYGYTF. The chain uses TRBV3-1 (or the pseudogene TRBV3-2) and TRBJ1-2; 10 nucleotides match TRBD1. Unmatched junction bases numbered 13, after V lost 2 bases and J lost 1 base. This CDR3 spans 19 amino acids. Germline V gene sequence: CDR1 LGHDT, CDR2 YNNKEL (reference sequence).

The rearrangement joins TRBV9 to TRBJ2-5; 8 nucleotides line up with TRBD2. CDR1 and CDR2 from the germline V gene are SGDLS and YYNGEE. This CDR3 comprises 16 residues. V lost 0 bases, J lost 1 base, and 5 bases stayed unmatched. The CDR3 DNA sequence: TGTGCCAGCAGCGTAGTCGCGGGGGGCTTCCAAGAGACCCAGTACTTC. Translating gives CASSVVAGGFQETQYF.

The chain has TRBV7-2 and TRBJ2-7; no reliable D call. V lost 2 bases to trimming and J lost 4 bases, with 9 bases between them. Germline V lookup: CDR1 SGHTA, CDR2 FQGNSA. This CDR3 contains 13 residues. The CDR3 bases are TGTGCCAGCAGCTTATCCAGGCAGTACGAGCAGTACTTC. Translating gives CASSLSRQYEQYF. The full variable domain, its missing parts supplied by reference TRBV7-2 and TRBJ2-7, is GAGVSQSPSNKVTEKGKDVELRCDPISGHTALYWYRQSLGQGLEFLIYFQGNSAPDKSGLPSDRFSAERTGGSVSTLTIQRTQQEDSAVYLCASSLSRQYEQYFGPGTRLTVT.

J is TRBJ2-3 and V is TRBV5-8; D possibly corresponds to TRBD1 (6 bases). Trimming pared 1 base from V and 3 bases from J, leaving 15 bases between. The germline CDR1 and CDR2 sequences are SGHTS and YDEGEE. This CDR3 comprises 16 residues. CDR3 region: CASSLPWSGETDTQYF. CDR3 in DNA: TGTGCCAGCAGCTTGCCTTGGTCAGGGGAGACAGATACGCAGTATTTT.

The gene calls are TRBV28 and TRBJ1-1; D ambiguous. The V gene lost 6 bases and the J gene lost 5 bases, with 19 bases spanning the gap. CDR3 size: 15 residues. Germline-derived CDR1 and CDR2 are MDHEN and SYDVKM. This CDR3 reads CASSLPTAGETEAFF. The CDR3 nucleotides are TGTGCCAGCAGCCTACCGACGGCCGGTGAGACTGAAGCTTTCTTT.

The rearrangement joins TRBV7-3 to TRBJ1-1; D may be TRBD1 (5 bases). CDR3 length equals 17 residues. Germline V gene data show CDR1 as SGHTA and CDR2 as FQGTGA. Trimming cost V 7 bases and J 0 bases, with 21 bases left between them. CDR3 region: CASTPFALQGLNTEAFF. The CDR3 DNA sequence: TGTGCCAGCACCCCCTTTGCCCTGCAGGGACTGAACACTGAAGCTTTCTTT.

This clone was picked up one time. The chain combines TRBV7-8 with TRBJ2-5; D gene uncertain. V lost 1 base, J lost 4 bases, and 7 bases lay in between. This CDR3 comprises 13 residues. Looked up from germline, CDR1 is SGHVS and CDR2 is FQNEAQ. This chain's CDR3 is CASSLEMRETQYF. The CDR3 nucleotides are TGTGCCAGCAGCTTAGAAATGAGAGAGACCCAGTACTTC.

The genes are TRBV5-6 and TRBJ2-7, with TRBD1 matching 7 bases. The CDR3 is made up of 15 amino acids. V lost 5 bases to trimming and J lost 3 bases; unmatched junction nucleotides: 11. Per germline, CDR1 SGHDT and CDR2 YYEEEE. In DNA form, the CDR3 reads TGTGCCAGCAGTAAGGACAGGCCTTCCTTCTACGAGCAGTACTTC. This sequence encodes CASSKDRPSFYEQYF.

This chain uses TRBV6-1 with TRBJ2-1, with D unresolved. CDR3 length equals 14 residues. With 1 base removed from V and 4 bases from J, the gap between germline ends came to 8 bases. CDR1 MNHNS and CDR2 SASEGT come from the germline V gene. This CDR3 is CASSEGALYNEQFF. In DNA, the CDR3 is TGTGCCAGCAGTGAAGGGGCCTTATACAATGAGCAGTTCTTC.

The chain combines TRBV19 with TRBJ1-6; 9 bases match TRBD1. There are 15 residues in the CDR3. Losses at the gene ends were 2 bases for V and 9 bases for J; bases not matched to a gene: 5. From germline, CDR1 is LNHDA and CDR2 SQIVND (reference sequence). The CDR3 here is CASSISETGGSPLHF. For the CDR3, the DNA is TGTGCCAGTAGTATAAGTGAGACAGGGGGTTCACCCCTCCACTTT.

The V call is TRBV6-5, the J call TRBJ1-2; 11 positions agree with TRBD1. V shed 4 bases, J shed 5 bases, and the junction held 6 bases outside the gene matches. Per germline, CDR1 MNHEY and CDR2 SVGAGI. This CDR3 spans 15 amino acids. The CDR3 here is CASSWGRDRGYGYTF. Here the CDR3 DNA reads TGTGCCAGCAGTTGGGGCCGGGACAGGGGGTATGGCTACACCTTC.

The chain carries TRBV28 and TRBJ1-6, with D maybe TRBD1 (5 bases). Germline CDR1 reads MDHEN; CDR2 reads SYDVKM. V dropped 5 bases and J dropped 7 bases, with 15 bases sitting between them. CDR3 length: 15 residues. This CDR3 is CASSTPTGGNSPLHF. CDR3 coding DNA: TGTGCCAGCAGTACCCCAACCGGGGGAAATTCACCCCTCCACTTT.

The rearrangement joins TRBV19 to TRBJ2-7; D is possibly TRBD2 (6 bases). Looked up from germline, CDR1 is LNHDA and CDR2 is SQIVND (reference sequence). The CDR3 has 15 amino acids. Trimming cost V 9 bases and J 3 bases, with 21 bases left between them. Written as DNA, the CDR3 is TGTGCCAGCCAACGAACCGGGACTGGGAGCTACGAGCAGTACTTC. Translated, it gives CASQRTGTGSYEQYF.

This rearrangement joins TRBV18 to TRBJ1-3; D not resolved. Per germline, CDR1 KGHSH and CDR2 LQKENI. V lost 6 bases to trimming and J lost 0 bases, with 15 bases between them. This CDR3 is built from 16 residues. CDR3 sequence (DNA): TGTGCCAGCTCGTCACTCCCCCAGTACTCTGGAAACACCATATATTTT. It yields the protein CASSSLPQYSGNTIYF.

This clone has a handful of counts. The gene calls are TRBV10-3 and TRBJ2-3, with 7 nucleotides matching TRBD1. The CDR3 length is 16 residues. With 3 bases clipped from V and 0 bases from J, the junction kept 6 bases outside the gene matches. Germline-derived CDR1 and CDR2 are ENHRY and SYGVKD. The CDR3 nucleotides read TGTGCCATCAGTGACGTGACAGGGTTAAGCACAGATACGCAGTATTTT. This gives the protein CAISDVTGLSTDTQYF.